A single sample is the source of the 3 T cell receptor beta chains below, sequenced in a study of shared clonotypes between healthy human individuals. The protocol was immunoSEQ multiplex PCR, while the TCRdb copy is restricted to in-frame clones and leaves out a portion. The table includes fewer than 850,000 clones, about two thirds detected once. The specimen was memory CD4+ T cells sorted from blood. Subset meaning: CD45RA-negative fraction. The receptor source for this set is a woman younger than 45 in good health.

This clone was seen only a few times. This CDR3 is also generated by other DNA sequences in the sample. J is TRBJ1-1 and V is TRBV7-6; no firm D call. Germline V gives CDR1 SGHVS, CDR2 FNYEAQ. The CDR3 length is 13 residues. V gave up 0 bases and J gave up 1 base, with 3 bases separating them. CDR3 sequence: CASSLAGNTEAFF. The CDR3 nucleotides are TGTGCCAGCAGCTTAGCCGGGAACACTGAAGCTTTCTTT. Supplemented by reference TRBV7-6 and TRBJ1-1, the full variable domain reads GAGVSQSPRYKVTKRGQDVALRCDPISGHVSLYWYRQALGQGPEFLTYFNYEAQQDKSGLPNDRFSAERPEGSISTLTIQRTEQRDSAMYRCASSLAGNTEAFFGQGTRLTVV.

In this sample, this clone turned up once. The junction differs from germline at one of its ends, possibly a read error. The chain links TRBV5-1 to TRBJ2-1; TRBD2 is a possible D gene (6 bases). CDR1 and CDR2 from the germline V gene are SGHRS and YFSETQ. The CDR3 runs to 15 residues. The CDR3: CASSPSPGATNQQFF. Written as DNA, the CDR3 is TGCGCCAGCAGCCCAAGCCCGGGAGCCACCAATCAGCAGTTCTTC.

Regarding this clone: The sample carries other DNA sequences with the same CDR3. The rearrangement uses TRBV10-2 and TRBJ2-7; the D gene is possibly TRBD1 (6 bases). The germline V gene encodes CDR1 WSHSY and CDR2 SAAADI. The length of the CDR3 is 13 residues. V lost 0 bases to trimming and J lost 7 bases, with 10 bases between them. CDR3 amino acids: CASSESGGREQYF. The CDR3 region has the DNA TGCGCCAGCAGTGAGTCAGGGGGAAGAGAGCAGTACTTC.